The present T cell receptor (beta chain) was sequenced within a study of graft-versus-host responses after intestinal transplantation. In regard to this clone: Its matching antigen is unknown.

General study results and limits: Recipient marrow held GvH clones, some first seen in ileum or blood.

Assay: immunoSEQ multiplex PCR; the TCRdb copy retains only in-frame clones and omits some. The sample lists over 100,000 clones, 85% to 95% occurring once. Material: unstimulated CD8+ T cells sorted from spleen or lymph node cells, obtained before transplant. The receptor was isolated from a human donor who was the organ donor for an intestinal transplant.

In DNA form, the CDR3 reads TGTGCCAGCAGCGTTACCGCGGGAGGCCCAAAAAGGGATGAGCAGTTCTTC. Residues: CASSVTAGGPKRDEQFF. The gene calls are TRBV5-4 and TRBJ2-1; the match to TRBD2 covers 8 bases. This CDR3 is 17 amino acids long. Per germline, CDR1 SGHNT and CDR2 YYREEE (reference sequence). V trimming: 4 bases; J trimming: 8 bases; junction bases outside the gene matches: 17.